Listed below are T cell receptor beta chains from one sample, sequenced in a study of T cells in Graves' hyperthyroidism and ophthalmopathy. TCRdb redid the calling of the multiplex PCR reads with MiXCR, one entry per CDR3 protein. Of fewer than 650,000 distinct CDR3 sequences in the sample, over 12% are singletons; the top ten hold approximately 4.2%. The sequenced material came from blood. The receptors come from a woman aged 40 to 49 with Graves' ophthalmopathy. The CDR3 runs from the conserved cysteine through the conserved F or W. Each record gives: J gene, clone size, V gene, D gene, CDR3 DNA, CDR3 protein. The D gene is left open where the match is weak. Clone size is stated in some rows and not others, as once, few, many or a class when expanded.

j_call: TRBJ1-3
clone_size: .
v_call: TRBV28
d_call: .
cdr3_nt: TGTGCCAGCATCGCCTCCAGGGCCTCTGGAAACACCATATATTTT
cdr3_aa: CASIASRASGNTIYF

j_call: TRBJ2-5
clone_size: many
v_call: TRBV28
d_call: TRBD1
cdr3_nt: TGTGCCAGCAGCAGTACAGGGGGTTCAAAAGAGACCCAGTACTTC
cdr3_aa: CASSSTGGSKETQYF

j_call: TRBJ1-2
clone_size: many
v_call: TRBV4-1
d_call: .
cdr3_nt: TGCGCCAGCAGTCGAGGGCAGGGTCCAACTGGGAGAACTGATGGCTACACCTTC
cdr3_aa: CASSRGQGPTGRTDGYTF

j_call: TRBJ2-5
clone_size: few
v_call: TRBV18
d_call: .
cdr3_nt: TGTGCCAGCTCACCAGAAATGGTAGAGACCCAGTACTTC
cdr3_aa: CASSPEMVETQYF

j_call: TRBJ2-2
clone_size: many
v_call: TRBV6-5
d_call: .
cdr3_nt: TGTGCCAGCAGTTACTACCACACCGGGGAGCTGTTTTTT
cdr3_aa: CASSYYHTGELFF

j_call: TRBJ1-3
clone_size: .
v_call: TRBV7-8
d_call: TRBD1
cdr3_nt: TGTGCCAGCAGCCCCGACAGGGGTAGTGGAGGAAACACCATATATTTT
cdr3_aa: CASSPDRGSGGNTIYF

j_call: TRBJ2-7
clone_size: .
v_call: TRBV5-1
d_call: TRBD2
cdr3_nt: TGCGCCAGCAGCTCCGGCCGGGGGGGCACCACCTACGAGCAGTACTTC
cdr3_aa: CASSSGRGGTTYEQYF

j_call: TRBJ2-5
clone_size: many
v_call: TRBV6-2/TRBV6-3
d_call: .
cdr3_nt: TGTGCCAGCACAGGGGAAGAGACCCAGTACTTC
cdr3_aa: CASTGEETQYF

j_call: TRBJ1-1
clone_size: many
v_call: TRBV5-1
d_call: TRBD1
cdr3_nt: TGCGCCAGCAGCAACGGACAGGGAGGGACGATAGCTTTCTTT
cdr3_aa: CASSNGQGGTIAFF

j_call: TRBJ1-4
clone_size: many
v_call: TRBV28
d_call: .
cdr3_nt: TGTGCCAGCAGTTTATGGGGCTGGGGCGACGGAGGTAATGAAAAACTGTTTTTT
cdr3_aa: CASSLWGWGDGGNEKLFF

j_call: TRBJ2-1
clone_size: .
v_call: TRBV2
d_call: TRBD1
cdr3_nt: TGTGCCAGCAGTTCAGGGGGCGGGTCTACTGATGAGCAGTTCTTC
cdr3_aa: CASSSGGGSTDEQFF

j_call: TRBJ1-1
clone_size: few
v_call: TRBV19
d_call: .
cdr3_nt: TGTGCCAGTAGTATATGGCCAGGGGAGTTCAACACTGAAGCTTTCTTT
cdr3_aa: CASSIWPGEFNTEAFF

j_call: TRBJ2-7
clone_size: many
v_call: TRBV20-1
d_call: .
cdr3_nt: TGCAGTACGGCGCGGATGGGGGCCTACGAGCAGTACTTC
cdr3_aa: CSTARMGAYEQYF

j_call: TRBJ2-4
clone_size: .
v_call: TRBV6-2/TRBV6-3
d_call: .
cdr3_nt: TGTGCCAGCAGTTATTGGGGACGCAAAAACATTCAGTACTTC
cdr3_aa: CASSYWGRKNIQYF

j_call: TRBJ1-1
clone_size: few
v_call: TRBV7-2
d_call: .
cdr3_nt: TGTGCCAGCAGCAGAGGGGCGAGGACTGAAGCTTTCTTT
cdr3_aa: CASSRGARTEAFF

j_call: TRBJ1-6
clone_size: .
v_call: TRBV20-1
d_call: .
cdr3_nt: TGCAGTGCTAGAGCTGCCCGGGGGGATAATTCACCCCTCCACTTT
cdr3_aa: CSARAARGDNSPLHF

j_call: TRBJ2-2
clone_size: .
v_call: TRBV2
d_call: .
cdr3_nt: TGTGCCAGCAGTTTGGAGGGGGCCGCGAACACCGGGGAGCTGTTTTTT
cdr3_aa: CASSLEGAANTGELFF

j_call: TRBJ2-7
clone_size: many
v_call: TRBV10-3
d_call: TRBD1
cdr3_nt: TGTGCCATCAGTGAGGGGACAGGGTCGTACGAGCAGTACTTC
cdr3_aa: CAISEGTGSYEQYF

j_call: TRBJ2-7
clone_size: .
v_call: TRBV12-3/TRBV12-4
d_call: .
cdr3_nt: TGTGCCAGCAGTTTTTGGGGGGCAGGGGGATCCTACGAGCAGTACTTC
cdr3_aa: CASSFWGAGGSYEQYF

j_call: TRBJ1-5
clone_size: many
v_call: TRBV28
d_call: .
cdr3_nt: TGTGCCAGCAGCCCTCATGGTCAGAGCAATCAGCCCCAGCATTTT
cdr3_aa: CASSPHGQSNQPQHF

j_call: TRBJ2-5
clone_size: .
v_call: TRBV6-2/TRBV6-3
d_call: .
cdr3_nt: TGTGCCAGCAGCCGGGACGGGGCCCAAGAGACCCAGTACTTC
cdr3_aa: CASSRDGAQETQYF

j_call: TRBJ1-2
clone_size: medium-sized
v_call: TRBV7-2
d_call: .
cdr3_nt: TGTGCCAGCAGCTTACCTACCGTATCGTCCTATGGCTACACCTTC
cdr3_aa: CASSLPTVSSYGYTF

j_call: TRBJ2-7
clone_size: .
v_call: TRBV20-1
d_call: TRBD1
cdr3_nt: TGCAGTGCCCCAACCGGGACAGGGGCCTACGAGCAGTACTTC
cdr3_aa: CSAPTGTGAYEQYF

j_call: TRBJ2-5
clone_size: many
v_call: TRBV6-2/TRBV6-3
d_call: TRBD2
cdr3_nt: TGTGCCAGCAGTTACTCGATATCATCAGCGGGAGATGATGGGGAGACCCAGTACTTC
cdr3_aa: CASSYSISSAGDDGETQYF

j_call: TRBJ1-1
clone_size: many
v_call: TRBV7-2
d_call: .
cdr3_nt: TGTGCCAGCAGCTTAGCGGGGCTCCGACAGGATGGGACTGAAGCTTTCTTT
cdr3_aa: CASSLAGLRQDGTEAFF

j_call: TRBJ1-2
clone_size: .
v_call: TRBV7-2
d_call: .
cdr3_nt: TGTGCCAGCAGCCTAAGGACAGTCACGAACTATGGCTACACCTTC
cdr3_aa: CASSLRTVTNYGYTF

j_call: TRBJ2-2
clone_size: many
v_call: TRBV6-1
d_call: .
cdr3_nt: TGTGCCAGCAGCCAACAGGGTAACGGGGAGCTGTTTTTT
cdr3_aa: CASSQQGNGELFF

j_call: TRBJ1-1
clone_size: .
v_call: TRBV20-1
d_call: .
cdr3_nt: TGCAGTGCTAGTGCCCCGGTCAACACTGAAGCTTTCTTT
cdr3_aa: CSASAPVNTEAFF

j_call: TRBJ2-5
clone_size: many
v_call: TRBV10-3
d_call: .
cdr3_nt: TGTGCCATCAGTGAGTCGATTGACAGGTCCGGGGAGACCCAGTACTTC
cdr3_aa: CAISESIDRSGETQYF

j_call: TRBJ2-5
clone_size: .
v_call: TRBV20-1
d_call: TRBD1
cdr3_nt: TGCAGTGCCGTAAAGCCGGGACAGGGCGGAGGGACCCAGTACTTC
cdr3_aa: CSAVKPGQGGGTQYF

j_call: TRBJ2-5
clone_size: many
v_call: TRBV7-2
d_call: .
cdr3_nt: TGTGCCAGCAGCTTAACGGCTTCAGAGACCCAGTACTTC
cdr3_aa: CASSLTASETQYF

j_call: TRBJ2-7
clone_size: many
v_call: TRBV20-1
d_call: .
cdr3_nt: TGCAGTGCTAGAAAGGGGGGAGGGCCAGAGCAGTACTTC
cdr3_aa: CSARKGGGPEQYF

j_call: TRBJ1-1
clone_size: many
v_call: TRBV20-1
d_call: .
cdr3_nt: TGCAGTGCTAGTTCACCCTACACTGAAGCTTTCTTT
cdr3_aa: CSASSPYTEAFF